This T cell receptor beta chain was captured in a study of cytotoxic CD8 clonotypes in ibrutinib-treated CLL. Whole-study context: In all, about a dozen patients were relapsed/refractory, some 14 were treatment-naive and roughly 18 were IGHV unmutated.

There are a few counts of this clone. Assay used: immunoSEQ multiplex PCR; TCRdb lists only in-frame clones, some missing. Among about 49,000 clones, 53% were seen once, and the ten largest hold 30% to 35%. Germline CDR1 reads SGHNT; CDR2 reads YYREEE (reference sequence). This CDR3 has 14 residues. V lost 3 bases and J lost 4; bases outside the gene matches: 4. This receptor was identified in a human donor with chronic lymphocytic leukemia. The sample in question was PBMCs, obtained after 12 months of ibrutinib treatment. The chain joins TRBV5-4 to TRBJ2-7, with 10 bases aligning to TRBD2. CDR3: CASSSGSGRYEQYF. The CDR3 DNA sequence: TGTGCCAGCAGCTCCGGTAGCGGGAGGTACGAGCAGTACTTC.